This record concerns one T cell receptor (beta chain) sequence. This clone was seen only a few times. Its antigen is unknown. No qualities accompany the bases; no much larger clone lies one base away. This sample stems from a study of shared clonotypes between healthy human individuals (dated by TCRdb to 2019 to 2021). Study-wide context: The cohort included three men and two women between 18 and 49 years of age. Blood TCR repertoires of five healthy adults were deeply sequenced to estimate repertoire size and the extent of clonotype sharing between individuals. Between about 0.85 and 9.5 billion PBMCs per donor were obtained by leukapheresis. To increase sequencing depth and limit assay-specific biases, different laboratories used diverse techniques to prepare libraries and sequence TCR repertoires. For each donor, three plates each were used for CD4 naive and CD4 memory, two plates were used for CD8 naive, and one plate was used for CD8 memory.

The research as a whole found: Rarefaction of sorted-subset datasets indicated incomplete sequencing despite the large sequencing depth. The small number of donors limited the genetic and exposure-history diversity represented. Estimated clonotype richness was generally larger for naive than for memory subsets. Based on pairwise subsampling, the degree of clonotype sharing among donors was expected to be affected by sequencing depth. Sharing across a few donors was observed for roughly 5.4% of naive CD4, less than 4% of naive CD8, 2.3% of memory CD4, and about 0.38% of memory CD8 clonotypes. Sampling was restricted to blood, and TCR repertoires in tissue are likely to differ from TCR repertoires in blood. Higher generation probabilities were observed for clonotypes shared by all four sorted-subset donors than for non-shared clonotypes.

Healthy HIV-negative adults with no recently reported acute infections or vaccinations were included as donors. Only Caucasian adults living in Nashville, Tennessee, USA were represented among the donors. CD8 memory samples consisted of magnetically selected CD45RO+ cells combined with CCR7-negative CD45RA+ effector memory (TemRA) cells. Blood was collected by leukapheresis, and PBMCs were isolated by Ficoll-Histopaque density gradient centrifugation and then cryopreserved in liquid nitrogen vapor phase. Analytical flow cytometry was used to check the purity and quantity of each magnetically sorted T cell population. Genomic DNA was isolated from every sorted fraction and measured by UV absorbance on a Nanodrop 2000c. Relative to germline, V is 1 base shorter and J is 7 bases shorter, with 10 bases between their ends. Reading the germline V gene gives CDR1 SGHVS and CDR2 FQNEAQ. There are 13 amino acids in the CDR3, from cysteine to phenylalanine inclusive. The only DNA kept is the CDR3, 39 bases in frame from the first base.

TCR CDR3 regions were amplified from genomic DNA by multiplex PCR using the deep immunoSEQ assay. Extracted genomic DNA from each cell subset was distributed evenly across all wells of several immunoSEQ 96-well plates, and each plate was treated as a replicate. For sorted subsets, each replicate PCR was loaded with approximately 0.2 ug genomic DNA, equivalent to 30,000 or so T cell genomes. Purified libraries were measured with a Qubit 3.0 fluorometer, size-checked on a Bioanalyzer 2100, and measured again with the KAPA Library Quantification kit. Each immunoSEQ 96-well plate was sequenced on its own single-read 150-cycle Illumina NextSeq 550 flow cell. The source study handled its data this way. Because the immunoSEQ output included only junctional sequences and no quality scores, the filtering could not be the same as the filtering used for full-length reads. To assign V/J genes and CDR3, sequences were annotated using PyIR, a Python wrapper for IgBLAST v1.9, with IMGT germline references. Reads were removed for weak V/J assignments (E-value above 1e-6), missing CDR3, stop codons, out-of-frame junctions, or ambiguous translated residues. A V3J clonotype was defined by an identical inferred V gene, J gene, and CDR3 amino acid sequence. Percentage overlap between repertoires was calculated by dividing the number of shared unique clonotypes by the size of the smaller repertoire. Richness of each repertoire was evaluated using RTK rarefaction, the Chao1 estimator, and Recon v2.1 estimates of unobserved clonotypes. Generation probabilities were computed with OLGA for all TCRbeta clonotypes obtained by the gDNA method from several donors. The source is immuneACCESS, and TCRdb retained only in-frame sequences with V and J called. Part of the clones is not carried over; for the studies checked, unresolved V genes explain less than half of this, and the remainder is unexplained. The DNA gave D and trimming, while V, J and clone size come from that table. This sample is represented by around 100,000 clones; about 72% of them were singletons. The ten largest clones add up to around 26% of the sample.

The chain was built from TRBV7-8 and TRBJ1-1, with TRBD1 perhaps the D gene, on 5 matching bases. This TCR was sampled from a woman aged 25 to 39 in good health. The sequenced sample consisted of memory CD8+ T cells sorted from blood. The cell subset or site label, read with the paper, signifies: CD45RO+ cells pooled with CCR7-negative TemRA cells. The CDR3 has the sequence CASSLDRGVEAFF. The DNA reads TGTGCCAGCAGCTTAGACAGAGGGGTTGAAGCTTTCTTT.